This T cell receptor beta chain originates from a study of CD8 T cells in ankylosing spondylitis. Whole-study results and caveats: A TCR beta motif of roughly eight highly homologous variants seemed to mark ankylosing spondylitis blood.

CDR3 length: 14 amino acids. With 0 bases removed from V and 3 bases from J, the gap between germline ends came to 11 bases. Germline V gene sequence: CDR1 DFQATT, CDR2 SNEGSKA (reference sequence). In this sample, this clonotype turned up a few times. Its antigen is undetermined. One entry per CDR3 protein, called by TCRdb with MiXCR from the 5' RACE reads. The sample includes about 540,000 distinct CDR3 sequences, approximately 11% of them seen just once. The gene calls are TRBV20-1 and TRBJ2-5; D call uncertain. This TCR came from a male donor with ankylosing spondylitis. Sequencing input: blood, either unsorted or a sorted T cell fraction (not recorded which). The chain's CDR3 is CSARDLEREETQYF. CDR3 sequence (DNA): TGCAGTGCTAGAGACCTTGAGCGCGAAGAGACCCAGTACTTC.